The present T cell receptor beta chain was sequenced within a study of blood T cell repertoires in COVID-19 (dated by TCRdb to the early 2020s). Notes on the research overall: Samples covering the acute and convalescent phases of COVID-19 were provided by collaborators in the United States, Italy and Spain. The material from the prospective study consisted of cDNA or gDNA derived from T cells, B-cell-depleted T cells, or PBMCs. Deeply sampled blood TCRbeta repertoires from subjects exposed to, actively infected with, or recovered from COVID-19 were included in the dataset. The repertoires were released in a freely available public database intended as a resource for research on the immune response to SARS-CoV-2. Samples were obtained from the ongoing ImmuneRACE study (first 160 participants) and from about 1,300 subjects provided by 6 global collaborators. Sample metadata almost always included a de-identified subject ID, COVID-19 status, age in years and sex. HLA class I and class II types, where available, came from metadata supplied by the sample provider rather than from assay-based typing.

Participants in the prospective study were enrolled through a virtual design, were aged roughly 18 to 90 years, and lived in 20 to 30 United States geographic areas. In the prospective study, participants were assigned to cohorts based on the clinical history participants reported in a screening survey and a study questionnaire. Recovered participants in ImmuneRACE Cohort 3 were defined by two consecutive negative NP/OP PCR tests, clearance by a healthcare professional, or resolution of symptoms. Mobile phlebotomists in the prospective study collected whole blood, serum and a nasopharyngeal or oropharyngeal swab from every participant. Additional blood draws and questionnaires over an approximately two-month period could optionally be provided by prospective study participants. Before DNA extraction, prospective study blood samples were shipped either frozen or at room temperature. The study at large found these results: The quantity of clinical and demographic metadata differed by source and by participant and was supplied without curation.

TCRbeta CDR3 regions were amplified from genomic DNA using the immunoSEQ Assay, a bias-controlled multiplex PCR. Turning to the authors' computational methods: Within the assay, amplification of reference gene primers was used to estimate how many nucleated cells each sample contained. To quantify the absolute abundance of each unique TCRbeta CDR3 rearrangement, sequence reads were collapsed and filtered. For each sample, productive Simpson clonality was calculated as the square root of Simpson's diversity index across productive rearrangements. Entries here come from immuneACCESS through TCRdb and include only in-frame sequences with V and J called. Some clones fail to appear in such tables; in the studies checked, an unresolved V gene covers under half of the shortfall, and the cause of the remainder is unknown. Clone size and V and J calls were adopted from that table, with D and trimming inferred from the DNA. The sample has under 300,000 clones on record, 85% to 90% of them singletons. The ten largest account for roughly 16% of the sample.

Notes on this clone: Its cognate antigen has yet to be identified. Qualities for individual bases were not recorded, and no much larger clone is one base off.

The germline V gene specifies SNHLY as CDR1 and FYNNEI as CDR2. The cysteine opens and the phenylalanine closes a CDR3 of 13 amino acids. Of the read, only the CDR3 DNA is kept; its 39 bases are in frame from base 1. V is pared back by 8 bases and J by 0 bases, with 8 bases lying between the germline termini. The chain links TRBV2 with TRBJ2-1, with a tentative D gene TRBD2 over 5 matching bases. This clonotype originated in a man aged 18 to 29 who had recovered from COVID-19. Material: PBMCs or T cells enriched from blood (not recorded which). The CDR3: CASSGDSYNEQFF. The DNA reads as follows: TGTGCCAGCTCCGGGGACTCCTACAATGAGCAGTTCTTC.